These T cell receptor beta chains were read from a single sample in a study of early T cells in non-severe SARS-CoV-2 infection. One entry per CDR3 protein, called by TCRdb with MiXCR from the 5' RACE reads. Counted here are tens of thousands of distinct CDR3 sequences, less than 15% occurring once; the ten biggest clones make up 4.2%. Input material: whole blood. All receptors derive from an adult who was a healthcare worker with PCR-confirmed SARS-CoV-2 infection or an uninfected control (not recorded which). The CDR3 runs from the conserved cysteine through the conserved F or W. D genes are given only for firm matches. Clone size is not always given. Where it is, it says once, few, many or a class for expanded clones.

v_gene: TRBV29-1
d_gene: .
j_gene: TRBJ2-7
abundance: few
CDR3nt: TGCAGCGTTGTCCTGGGTTACGAGCAGTACTTC
CDR3aa: CSVVLGYEQYF

v_gene: TRBV29-1
d_gene: TRBD1
j_gene: TRBJ1-2
abundance: .
CDR3nt: TGCAGCGTTGAAGGCCAGGACAGGGTTTTCTATGGCTACACCTTC
CDR3aa: CSVEGQDRVFYGYTF

v_gene: TRBV2
d_gene: .
j_gene: TRBJ2-1
abundance: few
CDR3nt: TGTGCCAGCAGACCACCAGGCAATGAGCAGTTCTTC
CDR3aa: CASRPPGNEQFF

v_gene: TRBV7-8
d_gene: .
j_gene: TRBJ2-3
abundance: .
CDR3nt: TGTGCCAGCAGCTTAGATGGAGGGGTGAATACGCAGTATTTT
CDR3aa: CASSLDGGVNTQYF

v_gene: TRBV6-2/TRBV6-3
d_gene: .
j_gene: TRBJ2-2
abundance: .
CDR3nt: TGTGCCAGCAGCCCTTTATACGCGAACACCGGGGAGCTGTTTTTT
CDR3aa: CASSPLYANTGELFF

v_gene: TRBV4-1
d_gene: .
j_gene: TRBJ2-7
abundance: few
CDR3nt: TGCGCCAGCAGCCAGGTCGATTCCGGGGAGCAGTACTTC
CDR3aa: CASSQVDSGEQYF

v_gene: TRBV11-2
d_gene: TRBD1
j_gene: TRBJ1-1
abundance: medium-sized
CDR3nt: TGTGCCAGCAGCATTACCGGGACAGGGGGCACTGAAGCTTTCTTT
CDR3aa: CASSITGTGGTEAFF

v_gene: TRBV3-1
d_gene: TRBD1
j_gene: TRBJ2-1
abundance: few
CDR3nt: TGTGCCAGCAGCCAAGGAGGGCAGGGGGACAATGAGCAGTTCTTC
CDR3aa: CASSQGGQGDNEQFF

v_gene: TRBV20-1
d_gene: TRBD1
j_gene: TRBJ2-7
abundance: .
CDR3nt: TGCAGTGCGCCACAGGGGGCGCTGGGGCAGTACTTC
CDR3aa: CSAPQGALGQYF

v_gene: TRBV11-2
d_gene: TRBD2
j_gene: TRBJ2-5
abundance: .
CDR3nt: TGTGCCAGCAGCTTCCAATCCCCGACTAGCCGGGGGACCCAGTACTTC
CDR3aa: CASSFQSPTSRGTQYF

v_gene: TRBV13
d_gene: .
j_gene: TRBJ2-6
abundance: few
CDR3nt: TGTGCCAGCAAGTTTGATTCTGGGGCCAACGTCCTGACTTTC
CDR3aa: CASKFDSGANVLTF

v_gene: TRBV7-2
d_gene: .
j_gene: TRBJ1-2
abundance: .
CDR3nt: TGTGCCAGCAGCTTAGGGCCTCAAGGCTATGGCTACACCTTC
CDR3aa: CASSLGPQGYGYTF

v_gene: TRBV11-2
d_gene: TRBD1
j_gene: TRBJ1-3
abundance: .
CDR3nt: TGTGCCAGCAGCTACGGACAGGACTCTGGAAACACCATATATTTT
CDR3aa: CASSYGQDSGNTIYF

v_gene: TRBV29-1
d_gene: .
j_gene: TRBJ2-2
abundance: .
CDR3nt: TGCAGCGTGGGGGGACATACGAACACCGGGGAGCTGTTTTTT
CDR3aa: CSVGGHTNTGELFF

v_gene: TRBV3-1
d_gene: .
j_gene: TRBJ1-1
abundance: few
CDR3nt: TGTGCCAGCAGCCAAGACTGGAACACTGAAGCTTTCTTT
CDR3aa: CASSQDWNTEAFF

v_gene: TRBV13
d_gene: .
j_gene: TRBJ2-1
abundance: .
CDR3nt: TGTGCCAGCAGCTCGTATTCCTACAATGAGCAGTTCTTC
CDR3aa: CASSSYSYNEQFF

v_gene: TRBV6-6
d_gene: TRBD2
j_gene: TRBJ2-5
abundance: .
CDR3nt: TGTGCCAGCAGTTACTCCCGCCCAGCGGGGGGGGAGACCCAGTACTTC
CDR3aa: CASSYSRPAGGETQYF

v_gene: TRBV9
d_gene: .
j_gene: TRBJ2-2
abundance: few
CDR3nt: TGTGCCAGCAGCGCCTCGGCAGGGCCATTCACCGGGGAGCTGTTTTTT
CDR3aa: CASSASAGPFTGELFF

v_gene: TRBV6-2/TRBV6-3
d_gene: TRBD1
j_gene: TRBJ2-1
abundance: .
CDR3nt: TGTGCCAGCAGTTACCCCCGACAGGGATCTAATGAGCAGTTCTTC
CDR3aa: CASSYPRQGSNEQFF

v_gene: TRBV5-1
d_gene: TRBD2
j_gene: TRBJ2-3
abundance: few
CDR3nt: TGCGCCAGCAGCGGGAGCGGGACCACAGATACGCAGTATTTT
CDR3aa: CASSGSGTTDTQYF

v_gene: TRBV11-3
d_gene: .
j_gene: TRBJ2-5
abundance: .
CDR3nt: TGTGCCAGCAGCTCGGGGTTCCCAGAGACCCAGTACTTC
CDR3aa: CASSSGFPETQYF

v_gene: TRBV19
d_gene: .
j_gene: TRBJ1-5
abundance: many
CDR3nt: TGTGCCAGTCGGTTCAGTAGATATAGCAATCAGCCCCAGCATTTT
CDR3aa: CASRFSRYSNQPQHF

v_gene: TRBV6-5
d_gene: .
j_gene: TRBJ2-4
abundance: many
CDR3nt: TGTGCCAGCAGTCCAGGGATTGCGGAAAACATTCAGTACTTC
CDR3aa: CASSPGIAENIQYF

v_gene: TRBV3-1
d_gene: TRBD2
j_gene: TRBJ2-3
abundance: .
CDR3nt: TGTGCCAGCAACCAAGAACCGGGAGGAATTTTAGTGGATACGCAGTATTTT
CDR3aa: CASNQEPGGILVDTQYF

v_gene: TRBV20-1
d_gene: TRBD2
j_gene: TRBJ2-3
abundance: .
CDR3nt: TGCAGTGCTGGGAGGACTAGCTTCACAGATACGCAGTATTTT
CDR3aa: CSAGRTSFTDTQYF

v_gene: TRBV29-1
d_gene: .
j_gene: TRBJ1-1
abundance: few
CDR3nt: TGCAGCGTTCGGGACCCGTCCACTGAAGCTTTCTTT
CDR3aa: CSVRDPSTEAFF

v_gene: TRBV29-1
d_gene: TRBD1
j_gene: TRBJ2-7
abundance: .
CDR3nt: TGCAGCCCTTGCCGGACAGGGCGCTACGAGCAGTACTTC
CDR3aa: CSPCRTGRYEQYF

v_gene: TRBV7-9
d_gene: .
j_gene: TRBJ2-5
abundance: many
CDR3nt: TGTGCCAGCAGCTTAGCAGGAGGGGTGGAGACCCAGTACTTC
CDR3aa: CASSLAGGVETQYF

v_gene: TRBV10-3
d_gene: .
j_gene: TRBJ1-2
abundance: many
CDR3nt: TGTGCCATCAACGCACAGGGACTCTATGGCTACACCTTC
CDR3aa: CAINAQGLYGYTF

v_gene: TRBV3-1
d_gene: .
j_gene: TRBJ1-6
abundance: many
CDR3nt: TGTGCCAGCAGCCAAGACACAGAAATTTATTCACCCCTCCACTTT
CDR3aa: CASSQDTEIYSPLHF

v_gene: TRBV6-1
d_gene: .
j_gene: TRBJ1-6
abundance: many
CDR3nt: TGTGCCAGCAGTGACACAGGGATCTCACCCCTCCACTTT
CDR3aa: CASSDTGISPLHF

v_gene: TRBV12-3/TRBV12-4
d_gene: .
j_gene: TRBJ1-5
abundance: .
CDR3nt: TGTGCCAGCAGTTTCGGGGTGCGGGGCAATCAGCCCCAGCATTTT
CDR3aa: CASSFGVRGNQPQHF

v_gene: TRBV7-9
d_gene: .
j_gene: TRBJ1-1
abundance: .
CDR3nt: TGTGCCAGCAGCCTGCACCAATCCAACACTGAAGCTTTCTTT
CDR3aa: CASSLHQSNTEAFF

v_gene: TRBV12-3/TRBV12-4
d_gene: .
j_gene: TRBJ1-4
abundance: few
CDR3nt: TGTGCCAGCGGGGGCTCCCTTGATGAAAAACTGTTTTTT
CDR3aa: CASGGSLDEKLFF

v_gene: TRBV18
d_gene: TRBD2
j_gene: TRBJ2-1
abundance: .
CDR3nt: TGTGCCAGCTCACCAGCACGGGGGGGCGGGGCTGAGCAGTTCTTC
CDR3aa: CASSPARGGGAEQFF

v_gene: TRBV9
d_gene: TRBD2
j_gene: TRBJ2-2
abundance: few
CDR3nt: TGTGCCAGCAGCCCAAGACTAGCGGGGGCCACCGGGGAGCTGTTTTTT
CDR3aa: CASSPRLAGATGELFF

v_gene: TRBV12-3/TRBV12-4
d_gene: TRBD1
j_gene: TRBJ1-5
abundance: .
CDR3nt: TGTGCCAGCAGAGGGACAGGGGATAGCAATCAGCCCCAGCATTTT
CDR3aa: CASRGTGDSNQPQHF

v_gene: TRBV7-2
d_gene: TRBD1
j_gene: TRBJ1-6
abundance: .
CDR3nt: TGTGCCAGCAGCTTAGTTCCGACAGGGCTGAATTCATCCCTCCACTTT
CDR3aa: CASSLVPTGLNSSLHF

v_gene: TRBV29-1
d_gene: .
j_gene: TRBJ1-1
abundance: .
CDR3nt: TGCAGCGTTGATCCCGGAGTAATGAACACTGAAGCTTTCTTT
CDR3aa: CSVDPGVMNTEAFF